Reported below is one TCR beta chain. Its target is unknown. The immunoSEQ assay was version 4, run in survey mode. Libraries were prepared by immunoSEQ multiplex PCR; TCRdb keeps only in-frame clonotypes and omits some of them. The profile shows fewer than 35,000 clones, approximately 85% of them singletons. Germline V gene lookup returns CDR1 MNHNS and CDR2 SASEGT. Trimming took off 2 bases at V and 12 bases at J, with 12 bases between the two ends. The CDR3 contains 12 residues. The sample is drawn from a study of persistence of HIV-infected CD4 T cells. The stimulus was lysate of CMV-infected fibroblasts, 8.5 to 10 ug/mL. CD40L/CD69 double-negative CD45RO-high memory CD4+ T cells were collected.

This TCR was recovered from an adult man with HIV who was CMV-seropositive. The V call is TRBV6-1, the J call TRBJ2-3; D might be TRBD1 or TRBD2, each matching 5 bases. The specimen was CD4+ T cells sorted from PBMCs after roughly 19-hour stimulation, collected from a patient who received antiretroviral therapy. The CDR3 is CASSEWGTRQYF. As DNA, the CDR3 is TGTGCCAGCAGTGAATGGGGGACGCGACAGTATTTT.